The rows below give T cell receptor beta chains drawn from one sample of a study of CD8 T cells in ankylosing spondylitis. TCRdb processed the 5' RACE reads anew with MiXCR; each CDR3 protein has one entry. The sample includes 800,000 to 900,000 distinct CDR3 sequences, 12% of them seen just once. The sample comprised blood, either unsorted or a sorted T cell fraction (not recorded which). Receptors were obtained from a male donor with ankylosing spondylitis. The CDR3 runs from the conserved cysteine through the conserved F or W. A D gene is named only where the DNA matches it firmly. Size values are once, few and many counts, or a class for expanded clones, and some rows have none.

-,TRBJ1-5,TRBV5-1,many,CASSLTSNQPQHF,TGTGCCAGCAGTTTAACCAGCAATCAGCCCCAGCATTTT
TRBD1,TRBJ1-5,TRBV12-3/TRBV12-4,many,CASSPGTGVNQPQHF,TGTGCCAGCAGTCCCGGGACAGGGGTCAATCAGCCCCAGCATTTT
TRBD1,TRBJ1-6,TRBV20-1,many,CSALLTGGLFSPLHF,TGCAGTGCCTTACTGACAGGGGGCCTTTTTTCACCCCTCCACTTT
-,TRBJ1-3,TRBV20-1,-,CSALTRSSGNTIYF,TGCAGTGCTTTGACGAGAAGCTCTGGAAACACCATATATTTT
TRBD1,TRBJ1-1,TRBV5-1,many,CASKGQGALGEAFF,TGCGCCAGCAAGGGACAGGGGGCGCTCGGTGAAGCTTTCTTT
-,TRBJ1-5,TRBV6-5,-,CASGWDSNQPQHF,TGTGCCAGCGGTTGGGACAGCAATCAGCCCCAGCATTTT
-,TRBJ2-3,TRBV20-1,few,CSARSRSTDTQYF,TGCAGTGCTAGATCCAGATCCACAGATACGCAGTATTTT
TRBD2,TRBJ2-3,TRBV20-1,many,CSARDRRGGTDTQYF,TGCAGTGCTAGAGATAGACGGGGAGGGACAGATACGCAGTATTTT
-,TRBJ2-5,TRBV4-3,few,CASSQELERETQYF,TGCGCCAGCAGCCAAGAACTGGAGAGGGAGACCCAGTACTTC
TRBD1,TRBJ1-2,TRBV20-1,few,CSAWTGTAGSYTF,TGCAGTGCTTGGACCGGGACAGCCGGGAGCTACACCTTC
-,TRBJ2-7,TRBV6-2/TRBV6-3,-,CASSYAGVGLREQYF,TGTGCCAGCAGTTACGCCGGAGTTGGATTACGCGAGCAGTACTTC
-,TRBJ2-7,TRBV7-2,-,CASTPPIDLYEQYF,TGTGCCAGCACGCCGCCGATTGACCTCTACGAGCAGTACTTC
-,TRBJ1-2,TRBV29-1,many,CSVEDQGYTF,TGCAGCGTTGAAGATCAGGGCTACACCTTC
-,TRBJ2-6,TRBV11-2,-,CASSRGQTSSGANVLTF,TGTGCCAGCAGCCGGGGACAAACCAGCTCTGGGGCCAACGTCCTGACTTTC
TRBD2,TRBJ2-1,TRBV4-2,-,CASSQDGEREGKNEQFF,TGTGCCAGCAGCCAAGATGGCGAGCGGGAGGGCAAGAATGAGCAGTTCTTC
-,TRBJ1-4,TRBV7-9,-,CASSQTGGEEKLFF,TGTGCCAGCAGCCAGACAGGAGGCGAAGAAAAACTGTTTTTT
-,TRBJ2-1,TRBV29-1,many,CSVAGRASYNEQFF,TGCAGCGTTGCGGGACGCGCCTCCTACAATGAGCAGTTCTTC
-,TRBJ1-3,TRBV4-3,few,CASSQEGSGNTIYF,TGCGCCAGCAGCCAAGAAGGCTCTGGAAACACCATATATTTT
-,TRBJ2-1,TRBV9,-,CASSVAPGAYNEQFF,TGTGCCAGCAGCGTAGCTCCGGGGGCCTACAATGAGCAGTTCTTC
TRBD1,TRBJ1-2,TRBV6-5,-,CASSYGGTVGGYTF,TGTGCCAGCAGTTACGGGGGGACAGTTGGCGGCTACACCTTC
-,TRBJ2-3,TRBV6-1,-,CASKQIGQNTDTQYF,TGTGCCAGCAAGCAAATAGGCCAAAACACAGATACGCAGTATTTT
TRBD1,TRBJ1-5,TRBV6-1,few,CASRRQGDSNQPQHF,TGTGCCAGCAGAAGACAGGGCGATAGCAATCAGCCCCAGCATTTT
TRBD2,TRBJ2-7,TRBV7-9,few,CASSLGLAGGPSYEQYF,TGTGCCAGCAGCTTAGGACTAGCGGGGGGGCCCTCCTACGAGCAGTACTTC
-,TRBJ1-5,TRBV20-1,-,CSAKRRISNQPQHF,TGCAGTGCTAAAAGGAGAATTAGCAATCAGCCCCAGCATTTT
-,TRBJ2-5,TRBV11-2,many,CASTLGGGRQETQYF,TGTGCCAGCACTCTGGGGGGAGGCCGCCAAGAGACCCAGTACTTC
-,TRBJ2-2,TRBV4-2,-,CASSQVDRDLNTGELFF,TGTGCCAGCAGCCAAGTCGACCGGGACCTCAACACCGGGGAGCTGTTTTTT
-,TRBJ2-2,TRBV7-2,few,CASSLKGQITGELFF,TGTGCCAGCAGCTTAAAAGGGCAGATCACCGGGGAGCTGTTTTTT
TRBD1,TRBJ2-3,TRBV29-1,-,CSVYAIGTGDTDTQYF,TGCAGCGTTTACGCGATCGGGACAGGAGACACAGATACGCAGTATTTT
-,TRBJ2-5,TRBV30,-,CAWRGGGEETQYF,TGTGCCTGGAGGGGCGGAGGGGAAGAGACCCAGTACTTC
TRBD2,TRBJ2-1,TRBV6-4,few,CASKVTSGGYNEQFF,TGTGCCAGCAAGGTGACTAGCGGGGGCTACAATGAGCAGTTCTTC
TRBD2,TRBJ2-7,TRBV5-1,-,CASSLGLAGVKEQYF,TGCGCCAGCAGCTTGGGACTAGCGGGAGTAAAAGAGCAGTACTTC
-,TRBJ1-1,TRBV20-1,many,CSARVGWNTEAFF,TGCAGTGCTAGGGTCGGGTGGAACACTGAAGCTTTCTTT
-,TRBJ1-1,TRBV5-5,-,CASSIYDRPETEAFF,TGTGCCAGCAGCATTTACGACAGGCCAGAGACTGAAGCTTTCTTT
-,TRBJ2-5,TRBV5-8,-,CASSLGARYQETQYF,TGTGCCAGCAGCTTGGGGGCTAGGTACCAAGAGACCCAGTACTTC
TRBD2,TRBJ2-3,TRBV7-2,many,CASSLVTSGSTDTQYF,TGTGCCAGCAGCTTAGTGACTAGCGGAAGCACAGATACGCAGTATTTT
-,TRBJ2-5,TRBV20-1,few,CSALKDVTETQYF,TGCAGTGCTCTTAAGGATGTCACAGAGACCCAGTACTTC
TRBD2,TRBJ2-2,TRBV3-1,-,CASSPAGVGTGELFF,TGTGCCAGCAGCCCGGCGGGGGTGGGAACCGGGGAGCTGTTTTTT
-,TRBJ2-3,TRBV15,-,CATRADLFRTDTQYF,TGTGCCACCAGGGCGGATCTCTTCCGCACAGATACGCAGTATTTT
TRBD1,TRBJ2-7,TRBV20-1,-,CSFGDRGTYEQYF,TGCAGTTTCGGGGACAGGGGTACCTACGAGCAGTACTTC
-,TRBJ2-5,TRBV4-1,-,CASSSQHGETQYF,TGCGCCAGCAGTTCACAGCACGGAGAGACCCAGTACTTC
-,TRBJ2-7,TRBV29-1,many,CSVEAAFTYEQYF,TGCAGCGTTGAGGCAGCCTTTACCTACGAGCAGTACTTC
TRBD1,TRBJ1-1,TRBV7-9,few,CASSPHDRERTEAFF,TGTGCCAGCAGCCCCCACGACAGGGAGAGAACTGAAGCTTTCTTT
TRBD2,TRBJ2-5,TRBV29-1,-,CSAGGGARETQYF,TGCAGCGCCGGCGGGGGTGCCAGGGAGACCCAGTACTTC
-,TRBJ2-1,TRBV6-2/TRBV6-3,-,CASSSEGGRPYNEQFF,TGTGCCAGCAGTTCCGAGGGGGGCCGCCCCTACAATGAGCAGTTCTTC
TRBD2,TRBJ2-7,TRBV7-2,few,CASSRQLAGVGYEQYF,TGTGCCAGCAGCCGTCAACTAGCGGGAGTGGGGTACGAGCAGTACTTC
-,TRBJ1-6,TRBV20-1,many,CSARVPGANSPLHF,TGCAGTGCTAGAGTTCCAGGAGCGAATTCACCCCTCCACTTT
TRBD2,TRBJ2-1,TRBV29-1,-,CSVESRGDFSYNEQFF,TGCAGCGTTGAGTCCCGGGGGGACTTCTCCTACAATGAGCAGTTCTTC
-,TRBJ2-7,TRBV6-1,-,CASSAGHSSYEQYF,TGTGCCAGCAGTGCGGGACATAGCTCCTACGAGCAGTACTTC
-,TRBJ2-7,TRBV6-6,many,CASRDRIYEQYF,TGTGCCAGCAGGGACCGAATCTACGAGCAGTACTTC
TRBD1,TRBJ1-2,TRBV20-1,few,CSASPRTGIYGYTF,TGCAGTGCTAGCCCAAGGACAGGGATTTATGGCTACACCTTC
-,TRBJ1-5,TRBV20-1,few,CSAREVSEYQPQHF,TGCAGTGCTAGAGAAGTAAGTGAATATCAGCCCCAGCATTTT
-,TRBJ2-3,TRBV10-3,few,CAIMGGGPDTQYF,TGTGCCATCATGGGAGGGGGTCCAGATACGCAGTATTTT